Presented here are 5 T cell receptor beta chains from one specimen sequenced in a study of shared clonotypes between healthy human individuals. Using immunoSEQ multiplex PCR, the repertoire was profiled, and TCRdb retains in-frame clones only, with some absent. The data show about 2.3 million clones, with 85% to 95% seen just once and approximately 0.39% held by the top ten. Sequences were obtained from naive CD4+ T cells from PBMCs. Subset of the sample: CD45RA+ positively selected. These TCRs come from a man younger than 35 in good health. Some clones in this sample may be carry-over from other donors' samples.

Written as DNA, the CDR3 is TGTGCCAGCTCACCCTTATCCAAAGACACTGAAGCTTTCTTT. Its translation: CASSPLSKDTEAFF. The chain recombines TRBV18 with TRBJ1-1, with D unclear. V lost 3 bases to trimming and J lost 3 bases, with 11 bases between them. Looked up from germline, CDR1 is KGHSH and CDR2 is LQKENI. This CDR3 comprises 14 residues.

In its sample, this clone was seen once. The CDR3 sequence is CASSAHPPVRVKEQYF. DNA for the CDR3: TGTGCCAGCAGCGCTCACCCCCCGGTGAGGGTTAAGGAGCAGTACTTC. The chain links TRBV9 to TRBJ2-7; a possible D gene is TRBD2 (5 bases). Germline CDR1 is SGDLS and CDR2 is YYNGEE. This CDR3 region has 16 residues. The germline V and J ends were trimmed by 3 bases and 7 bases, with 23 bases remaining between them.

Concerning this clone: Other DNA sequences in this specimen translate into the identical CDR3. V and J are TRBV5-1 and TRBJ1-3; D not resolved. Looked up from germline, CDR1 is SGHRS and CDR2 is YFSETQ. The CDR3 runs to 15 residues. Trimming cost V 4 bases and J 0 bases, with 11 bases left between them. This chain's CDR3 is CASSLDRYSGNTIYF. CDR3 DNA: TGCGCCAGCAGCCTAGACCGCTACTCTGGAAACACCATATATTTT. Combining the CDR3 with reference TRBV5-1 and TRBJ1-3 gives the whole variable domain KAGVTQTPRYLIKTRGQQVTLSCSPISGHRSVSWYQQTPGQGLQFLFEYFSETQRNKGNFPGRFSGRQFSNSRSEMNVSTLELGDSALYLCASSLDRYSGNTIYFGEGSWLTVV.

V usage is TRBV7-2 and J usage is TRBJ1-2; weak D call: TRBD1 (5 bases). Trimming took 5 bases from V and 2 from J, leaving 9 bases between them. The CDR3 runs to 13 residues. Germline V gene lookup returns CDR1 SGHTA and CDR2 FQGNSA. The CDR3 protein is CASSPPGNYGYTF. CDR3 DNA sequence: TGTGCCAGCAGCCCCCCAGGGAACTATGGCTACACCTTC.

The gene calls are TRBV18 and TRBJ2-3, with 12 bases lining up with TRBD2. The CDR3 extends over 15 amino acids. The V gene's germline CDR1 is KGHSH and CDR2 LQKENI. Losses at the gene ends were 4 bases for V and 5 bases for J; bases not matched to a gene: 4. CDR3 protein: CASSLRTSGEDTQYF. CDR3 DNA sequence: TGTGCCAGCTCACTTCGGACTAGCGGGGAAGATACGCAGTATTTT.